The 18 T cell receptor beta chains given below trace back to one sample, sequenced in a study of monozygotic twins with inflammatory bowel disease. TCRdb processed the 5' RACE reads again and assigns one entry to each CDR3 protein, with no DNA. Its listing shows roughly 170,000 distinct CDR3 sequences. The sample taken for sequencing was blood. The source is a human donor with ulcerative colitis or Crohn's disease, or a healthy co-twin of an affected twin (not recorded which).

This chain connects TRBV18 to TRBJ2-1; TCRdb picks TRBD1, but there is no DNA to check that call. The CDR3 has 16 residues. The germline CDR1 and CDR2 sequences are KGHSH and LQKENI. CDR3 sequence reads: CASSPPFSIQGDEQFF.

The V and J genes are TRBV7-9 and TRBJ1-4; TCRdb names TRBD1, which stays unverified in the absence of DNA. This CDR3 has 14 residues. Per the germline V gene, CDR1 is SEHNR and CDR2 is FQNEAQ (reference sequence). The CDR3: CASSPRTGNEKLFF.

V and J are TRBV5-4 and TRBJ2-5; TCRdb's D gene call, TRBD2, goes unchecked for lack of DNA. There are 16 residues in the CDR3. Germline CDR1 reads SGHNT; CDR2 reads YYREEE (reference sequence). CDR3 sequence: CASSPEGSGRGETQYF.

The CDR3 sequence is CSARDSSRAGEYEQYF. The chain couples TRBV20-1 to TRBJ2-7; TCRdb gives TRBD2 as the D gene, but with no DNA this cannot be confirmed. This CDR3 comprises 16 residues. Germline V CDR1 and CDR2: DFQATT, SNEGSKA (reference sequence).

The chain recombines TRBV20-1 with TRBJ2-2; lacking DNA, the TRBD1 call made by TCRdb goes unchecked. Germline V CDR1 and CDR2: DFQATT, SNEGSKA (reference sequence). This CDR3 has 18 amino acids. The CDR3 loop is CSARAGIVTGGWSGELFF.

This chain uses TRBV28 with TRBJ2-3; TCRdb's assignment of TRBD1 cannot be checked, as there is no DNA. The CDR3 length is 13 residues. Germline CDR1 reads MDHEN; CDR2 reads SYDVKM. This chain's CDR3 is CASGGGGTDTQYF.

The chain links TRBV27 to TRBJ2-1. The germline CDR1 and CDR2 sequences are MNHEY and SMNVEV (reference sequence). The length of the CDR3 is 14 residues. The CDR3 sequence: CASSPRPSYNEQFF.

The rearrangement uses TRBV7-2 and TRBJ2-3; with no DNA, the TCRdb D assignment of TRBD1 cannot be verified. Germline assignment: CDR1 SGHTA and CDR2 FQGNSA. This CDR3 region has 16 residues. CDR3 amino acids: CASSRGTGFGTDTQYF.

The V gene is TRBV3-1, the J gene TRBJ1-2; there is no DNA to check the TCRdb D call of TRBD1. The CDR3 extends over 15 amino acids. CDR1 and CDR2 (germline): LGHDT, YNNKEL (reference sequence). The chain's CDR3 is CASSRAGGQLYGYTF.

The chain couples TRBV6-1 to TRBJ2-6; TCRdb gives TRBD1 as the D gene, but with no DNA this cannot be confirmed. The length of the CDR3 is 16 residues. CDR1 and CDR2 (germline): MNHNS, SASEGT. The CDR3 reads CASSGQGAFGANVLTF.

V and J are TRBV20-1 and TRBJ1-1. Germline V gene sequence: CDR1 DFQATT, CDR2 SNEGSKA (reference sequence). This CDR3 is built from 14 residues. The CDR3 loop is CSARARQTNTEAFF.

This chain connects TRBV3-1 to TRBJ1-5. This CDR3 comprises 12 residues. CDR1 is LGHDT, CDR2 YNNKEL, per germline (reference sequence). This chain's CDR3 is CASSSMGQPQHF.

The chain joins TRBV2 to TRBJ1-4; TCRdb gives TRBD1 as the D gene, but with no DNA this cannot be confirmed. The CDR3 extends over 20 amino acids. The germline V gene encodes CDR1 SNHLY and CDR2 FYNNEI. CDR3 in amino acids: CASSGPYRDRGLAANEKLFF.

This chain uses TRBV7-9 with TRBJ2-7; TCRdb's D call, TRBD2, is unchecked because there is no DNA. The CDR3 length is 14 residues. Looked up from germline, CDR1 is SEHNR and CDR2 is FQNEAQ (reference sequence). This chain's CDR3 is CASSHEAEPYEQYF.

The chain recombines TRBV20-1 with TRBJ2-7; TCRdb names TRBD1, which stays unverified in the absence of DNA. Germline loops: CDR1 DFQATT, CDR2 SNEGSKA (reference sequence). This CDR3 has 12 residues. CDR3 residues: CSARGGVYEQYF.

The chain uses TRBV20-1 and TRBJ2-5; TCRdb reports TRBD2, a call that lacks DNA to check it against. This CDR3 is 15 amino acids long. Germline lookup yields CDR1 DFQATT and CDR2 SNEGSKA (reference sequence). This CDR3 is CSARYSGGRAETQYF.

This chain uses TRBV3-1 with TRBJ1-2; TCRdb's assignment of TRBD1 cannot be checked, as there is no DNA. The length of the CDR3 is 14 residues. Looked up from germline, CDR1 is LGHDT and CDR2 is YNNKEL (reference sequence). The CDR3: CASSPGQYEDGYTF.

The rearrangement uses TRBV28 and TRBJ2-2; TCRdb picks TRBD1, but there is no DNA to check that call. The germline gives CDR1 MDHEN, CDR2 SYDVKM. CDR3 length: 14 residues. This CDR3 reads CASSPLWSTGELFF.